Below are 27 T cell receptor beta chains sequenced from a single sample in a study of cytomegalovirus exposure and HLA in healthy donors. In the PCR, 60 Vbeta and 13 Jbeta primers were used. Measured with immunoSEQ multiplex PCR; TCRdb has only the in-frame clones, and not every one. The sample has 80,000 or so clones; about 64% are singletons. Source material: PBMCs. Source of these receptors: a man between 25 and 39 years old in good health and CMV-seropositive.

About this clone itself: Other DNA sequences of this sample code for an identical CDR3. The CDR3, as DNA: TGCGCCAGCAGCCAAGTTCTGACAGGGGTTTCTTCACCCCTCCACTTT. Translation: CASSQVLTGVSSPLHF. The rearrangement links TRBV4-1 to TRBJ1-6; 8 positions agree with TRBD1. Germline V lookup: CDR1 MGHRA, CDR2 YSYEKL. This CDR3 spans 16 amino acids. The J segment lost 9 bases and the V segment lost 1 base, leaving 8 bases of the junction unmatched.

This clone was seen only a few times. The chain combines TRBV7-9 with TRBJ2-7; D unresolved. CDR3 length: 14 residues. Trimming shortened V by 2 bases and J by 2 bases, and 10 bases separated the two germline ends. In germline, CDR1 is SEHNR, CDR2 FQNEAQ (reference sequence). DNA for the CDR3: TGTGCCAGCAGCTTATTTCCGGAGACCTACGAGCAGTACTTC. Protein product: CASSLFPETYEQYF.

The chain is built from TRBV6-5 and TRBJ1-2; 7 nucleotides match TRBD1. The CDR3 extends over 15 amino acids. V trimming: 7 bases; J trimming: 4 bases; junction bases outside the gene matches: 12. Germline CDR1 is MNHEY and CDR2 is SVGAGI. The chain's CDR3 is CASTTTGDRVYGYTF. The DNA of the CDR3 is TGTGCCAGCACCACTACAGGGGACAGAGTCTATGGCTACACCTTC.

The CDR3 protein is CASSITAGGDWSGVTEAFF. CDR3 sequence (DNA): TGCGCCAGCAGTATAACGGCGGGGGGGGATTGGTCCGGGGTAACTGAAGCTTTCTTT. The chain couples TRBV10-1 to TRBJ1-1, with TRBD1 as a possible D gene (5 bases). The CDR3 totals 19 residues. Trimming removed 5 bases from V and 5 bases from J, with 30 bases in between. Germline CDR1 reads WNHNN; CDR2 reads SYGVQD (reference sequence).

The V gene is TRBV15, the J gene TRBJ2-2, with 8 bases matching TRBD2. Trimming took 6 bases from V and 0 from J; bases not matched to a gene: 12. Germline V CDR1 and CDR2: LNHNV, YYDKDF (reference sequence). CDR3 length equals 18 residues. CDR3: CATRTITSGSANTGELFF. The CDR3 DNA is TGTGCCACCAGGACCATAACTAGCGGCAGCGCGAACACCGGGGAGCTGTTTTTT.

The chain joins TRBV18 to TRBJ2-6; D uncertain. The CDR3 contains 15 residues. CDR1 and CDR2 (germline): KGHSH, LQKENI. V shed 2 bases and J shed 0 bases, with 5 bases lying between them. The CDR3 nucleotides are TGTGCCAGCTCACCAGCGGCCTCTGGGGCCAACGTCCTGACTTTC. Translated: CASSPAASGANVLTF.

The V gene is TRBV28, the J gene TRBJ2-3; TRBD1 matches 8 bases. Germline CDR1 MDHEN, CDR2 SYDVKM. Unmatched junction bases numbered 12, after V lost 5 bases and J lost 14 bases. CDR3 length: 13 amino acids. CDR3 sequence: CASSPRQGAQPYF. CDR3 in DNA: TGTGCCAGCAGTCCCCGGCAGGGGGCACAACCGTATTTT.

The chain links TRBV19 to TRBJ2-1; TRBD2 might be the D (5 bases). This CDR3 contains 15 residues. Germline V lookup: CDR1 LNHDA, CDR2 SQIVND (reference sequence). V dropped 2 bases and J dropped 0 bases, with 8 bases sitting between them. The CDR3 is CASSILTSSYNEQFF. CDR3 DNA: TGTGCCAGTAGTATACTTACTAGCTCCTACAATGAGCAGTTCTTC. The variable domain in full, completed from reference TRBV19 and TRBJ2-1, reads DGGITQSPKYLFRKEGQNVTLSCEQNLNHDAMYWYRQDPGQGLRLIYYSQIVNDFQKGDIAEGYSVSREKKESFPLTVTSAQKNPTAFYLCASSILTSSYNEQFFGPGTRLTVL.

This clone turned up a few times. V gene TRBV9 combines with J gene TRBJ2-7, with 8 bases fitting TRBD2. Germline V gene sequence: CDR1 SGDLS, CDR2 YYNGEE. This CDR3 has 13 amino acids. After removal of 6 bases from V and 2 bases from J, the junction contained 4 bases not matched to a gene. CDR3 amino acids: CASISGDPYEQYF. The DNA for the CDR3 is TGTGCCAGCATTAGCGGGGATCCCTACGAGCAGTACTTC.

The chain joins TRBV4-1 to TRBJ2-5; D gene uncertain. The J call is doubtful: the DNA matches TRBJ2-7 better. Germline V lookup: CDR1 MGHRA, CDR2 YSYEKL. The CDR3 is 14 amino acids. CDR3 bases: TGCGCCAGCAGCCACGGTGGAACTGACTACGAGCAGTACTTC. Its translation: CASSHGGTDYEQYF.

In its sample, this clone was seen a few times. CDR3 residues: CASTEQGWNTEAFF. CDR3 coding DNA: TGTGCCAGCACCGAACAGGGTTGGAACACTGAAGCTTTCTTT. The rearrangement joins TRBV6-5 to TRBJ1-1; D is possibly TRBD1 (6 bases). CDR1 and CDR2 (germline): MNHEY, SVGAGI. With 7 bases removed from V and 1 base from J, the gap between germline ends came to 13 bases. The CDR3 has 14 amino acids.

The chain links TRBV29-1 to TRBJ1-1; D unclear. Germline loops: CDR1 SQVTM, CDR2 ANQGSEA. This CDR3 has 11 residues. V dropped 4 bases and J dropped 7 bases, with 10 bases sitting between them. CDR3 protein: CSVGNGYEAFF. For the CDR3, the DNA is TGCAGCGTTGGCAACGGTTATGAAGCTTTCTTT.

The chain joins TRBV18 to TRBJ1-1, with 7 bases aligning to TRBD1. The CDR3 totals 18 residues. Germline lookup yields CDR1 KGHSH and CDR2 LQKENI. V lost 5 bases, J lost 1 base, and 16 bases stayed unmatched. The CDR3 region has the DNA TGTGCCAGCTCATACCGACAGGGAGCCGAGATCAAGAACACTGAAGCTTTCTTT. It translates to CASSYRQGAEIKNTEAFF.

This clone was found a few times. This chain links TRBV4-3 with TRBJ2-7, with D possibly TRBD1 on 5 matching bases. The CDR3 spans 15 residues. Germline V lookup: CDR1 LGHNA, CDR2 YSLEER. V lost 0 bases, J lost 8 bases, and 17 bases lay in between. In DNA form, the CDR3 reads TGCGCCAGCAGCCAAGACAGGGTAGGCGTTCTACAGCAGTACTTC. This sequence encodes CASSQDRVGVLQQYF.

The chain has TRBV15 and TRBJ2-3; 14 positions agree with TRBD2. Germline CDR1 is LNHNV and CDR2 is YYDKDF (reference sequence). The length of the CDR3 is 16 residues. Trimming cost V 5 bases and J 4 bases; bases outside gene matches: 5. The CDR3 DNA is TGTGCCACCAGCCTTGGACTAGCGGGAGGTTCAGATACGCAGTATTTT. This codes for CATSLGLAGGSDTQYF.

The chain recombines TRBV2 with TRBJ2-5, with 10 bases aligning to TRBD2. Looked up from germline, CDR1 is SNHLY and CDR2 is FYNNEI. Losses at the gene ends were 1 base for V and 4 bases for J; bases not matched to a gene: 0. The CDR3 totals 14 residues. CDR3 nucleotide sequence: TGTGCCAGCAGTGAAGGACTAGCGGGAGAGACCCAGTACTTC. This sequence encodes CASSEGLAGETQYF.

CDR3 in amino acids: CASSLGLGRTDTQYF. As DNA, the CDR3 is TGTGCCAGCAGCTTAGGGCTGGGCCGCACAGATACGCAGTATTTT. This chain connects TRBV11-2 to TRBJ2-3; no reliable D call. V was pared by 1 base and J by 1 base, with 9 bases between. Germline CDR1 reads SGHAT; CDR2 reads FQNNGV. This CDR3 region has 15 residues. Full variable domain (missing parts from reference TRBV11-2 and TRBJ2-3): EAGVAQSPRYKIIEKRQSVAFWCNPISGHATLYWYQQILGQGPKLLIQFQNNGVVDDSQLPKDRFSAERLKGVDSTLKIQPAKLEDSAVYLCASSLGLGRTDTQYFGPGTRLTVL.

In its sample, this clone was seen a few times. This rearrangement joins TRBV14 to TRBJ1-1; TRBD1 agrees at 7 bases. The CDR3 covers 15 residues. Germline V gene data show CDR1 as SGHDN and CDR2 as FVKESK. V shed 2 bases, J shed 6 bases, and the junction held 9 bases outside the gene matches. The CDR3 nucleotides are TGTGCCAGCAGCCAACAAATGACAGGGACGCCTGAAGCTTTCTTT. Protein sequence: CASSQQMTGTPEAFF.

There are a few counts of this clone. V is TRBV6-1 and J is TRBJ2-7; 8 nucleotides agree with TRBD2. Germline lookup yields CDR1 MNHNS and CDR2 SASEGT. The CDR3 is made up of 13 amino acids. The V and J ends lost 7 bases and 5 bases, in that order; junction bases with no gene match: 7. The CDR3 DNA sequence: TGTGCCAGCAAAACCCCCGGGGGGGACGAGCAGTACTTC. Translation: CASKTPGGDEQYF.

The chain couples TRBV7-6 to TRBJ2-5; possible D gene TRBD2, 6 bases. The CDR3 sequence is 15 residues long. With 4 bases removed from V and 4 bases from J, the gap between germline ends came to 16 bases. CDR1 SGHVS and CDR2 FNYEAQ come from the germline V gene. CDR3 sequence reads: CASSSHNGAGETQYF. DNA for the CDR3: TGTGCCAGCAGCTCCCATAATGGAGCGGGAGAGACCCAGTACTTC.

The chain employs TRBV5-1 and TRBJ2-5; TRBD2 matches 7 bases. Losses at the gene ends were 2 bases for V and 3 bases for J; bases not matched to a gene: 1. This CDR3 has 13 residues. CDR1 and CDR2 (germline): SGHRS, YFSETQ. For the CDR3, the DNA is TGCGCCAGCAGCTTTGGGGGGGAAGAGACCCAGTACTTC. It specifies CASSFGGEETQYF.

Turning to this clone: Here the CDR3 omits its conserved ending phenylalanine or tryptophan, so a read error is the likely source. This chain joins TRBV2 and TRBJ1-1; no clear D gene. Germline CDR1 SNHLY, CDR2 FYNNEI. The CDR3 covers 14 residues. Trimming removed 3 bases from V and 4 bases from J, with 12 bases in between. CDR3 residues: CASSEEGLSTEAFL. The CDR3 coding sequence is TGTGCCAGCAGTGAGGAGGGTCTGTCCACTGAAGCTTTCCTT.

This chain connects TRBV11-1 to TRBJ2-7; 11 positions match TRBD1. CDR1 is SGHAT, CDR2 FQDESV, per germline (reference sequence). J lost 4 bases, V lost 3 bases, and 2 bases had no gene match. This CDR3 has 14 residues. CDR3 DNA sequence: TGTGCCAGCAGCTTGGGACAGGGGGGTTACGAGCAGTACTTC. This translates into CASSLGQGGYEQYF.

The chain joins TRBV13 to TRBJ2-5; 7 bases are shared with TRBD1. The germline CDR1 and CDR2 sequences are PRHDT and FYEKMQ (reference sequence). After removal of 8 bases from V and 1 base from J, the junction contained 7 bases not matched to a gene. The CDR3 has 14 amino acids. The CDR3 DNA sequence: TGTGCCAGCGAACGACGGGACAGCCAAGAGACCCAGTACTTC. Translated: CASERRDSQETQYF.

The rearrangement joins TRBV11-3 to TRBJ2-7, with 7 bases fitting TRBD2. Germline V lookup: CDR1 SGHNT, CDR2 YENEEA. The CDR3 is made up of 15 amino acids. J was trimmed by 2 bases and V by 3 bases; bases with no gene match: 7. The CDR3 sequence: CASSFASGHTYEQYF. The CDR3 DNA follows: TGTGCCAGCAGCTTCGCTAGCGGACATACCTACGAGCAGTACTTC.

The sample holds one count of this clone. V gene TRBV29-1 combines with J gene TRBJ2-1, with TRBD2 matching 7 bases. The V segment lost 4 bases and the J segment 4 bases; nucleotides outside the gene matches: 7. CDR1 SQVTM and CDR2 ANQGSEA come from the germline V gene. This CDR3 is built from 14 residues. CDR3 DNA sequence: TGCAGCGTTGGAAGAGCGGGACTGTACAATGAGCAGTTCTTC. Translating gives CSVGRAGLYNEQFF.

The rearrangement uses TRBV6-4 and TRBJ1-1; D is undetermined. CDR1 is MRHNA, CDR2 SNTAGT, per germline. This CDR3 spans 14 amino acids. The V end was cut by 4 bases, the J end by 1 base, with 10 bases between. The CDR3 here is CASSAGPGNTEAFF. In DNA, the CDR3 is TGTGCCAGCAGTGCAGGCCCAGGGAACACTGAAGCTTTCTTT.